Following are 10 T cell receptor beta chains from one sample sequenced in a study of T cells in Graves' hyperthyroidism and ophthalmopathy. Amplification yielded TCR beta CDR3 regions, with RNA transcripts as the source. First-round RT-PCR with HTBI primers amplified the TCR CDR3 region. Using its own MiXCR run on the multiplex PCR reads, TCRdb lists one record per CDR3 protein. Of some 550,000 distinct CDR3 sequences in the sample, more than 15% are singletons; the top ten hold roughly 3.4%. The sequenced material came from blood. The receptors derive from a woman aged 35 to 49 with Graves' ophthalmopathy.

The chain is built from TRBV6-5 and TRBJ2-7; D is unresolved. The length of the CDR3 is 13 residues. Germline V gives CDR1 MNHEY, CDR2 SVGAGI. The ends were cut back, 2 bases at V and 2 bases at J, with 7 bases in the middle. The CDR3 here is CASSYGITYEQYF. The CDR3 DNA is TGTGCCAGCAGTTACGGGATAACCTACGAGCAGTACTTC.

This clonotype appeared once. The chain carries TRBV5-1 and TRBJ2-6, with 11 bases identical to TRBD2. The V and J ends lost 3 bases and 0 bases, in that order; junction bases with no gene match: 11. The germline gives CDR1 SGHRS, CDR2 YFSETQ. There are 20 residues in the CDR3. Written as DNA, the CDR3 is TGCGCCAGCAGCTCCAAACCAACTAGCGGGGGTATCTCTGGGGCCAACGTCCTGACTTTC. Translation gives CASSSKPTSGGISGANVLTF.

This chain uses TRBV29-1 with TRBJ1-1, with D unresolved. This CDR3 has 14 amino acids. CDR1 and CDR2 (germline): SQVTM, ANQGSEA. The germline V and J ends were trimmed by 4 bases and 8 bases, with 20 bases remaining between them. The CDR3: CSVASDGARREAFF. The CDR3 coding sequence is TGCAGCGTTGCCTCTGATGGAGCTAGGCGAGAAGCTTTCTTT.

V usage is TRBV14 and J usage is TRBJ2-7; TRBD1 matches at 8 bases. The CDR3 covers 16 residues. Germline CDR1 and CDR2: SGHDN and FVKESK. V lost 0 bases to trimming and J lost 7 bases; unmatched junction nucleotides: 11. Here the CDR3 DNA reads TGTGCCAGCAGCCAAGATCTGGGACAGGTTCGTGGAGAGCAGTACTTC. This translates into CASSQDLGQVRGEQYF.

The chain is built from TRBV9 and TRBJ2-1; D possibly corresponds to TRBD2 (7 bases). V was cut by 7 bases and J by 8 bases, with 19 bases left in between. The length of the CDR3 is 14 residues. The germline V gene has CDR1 SGDLS and CDR2 YYNGEE. In DNA form, the CDR3 reads TGTGCCAGCGGTTGGGGGGGGGGCCGAGATGAGCAGTTCTTC. It specifies CASGWGGGRDEQFF.

This clonotype was recorded many times. V is TRBV3-1 and J is TRBJ2-2; no firm D call. The CDR3 sequence is 16 residues long. Germline CDR1 reads LGHDT; CDR2 reads YNNKEL (reference sequence). Trimming took 5 bases from V and 3 from J, leaving 16 bases between them. This chain's CDR3 is CASSETLNTDTGELFF. CDR3 DNA: TGTGCCAGCAGCGAAACACTCAACACAGACACCGGGGAGCTGTTTTTT.

Many counts were recorded for this clonotype. The chain recombines TRBV4-1 with TRBJ1-1; the match to TRBD1 covers 7 bases. There are 14 residues in the CDR3. The ends lost 5 bases at V and 5 bases at J; junction bases unmatched: 8. CDR1 and CDR2 (germline): MGHRA, YSYEKL. Written as DNA, the CDR3 is TGCGCCAGCAGCGCCGGAAGGGGGCTAACTGAAGCTTTCTTT. This sequence encodes CASSAGRGLTEAFF.

This clonotype was counted many times. The chain uses TRBV14 and TRBJ2-1; the D gene could be TRBD1 or TRBD2 (6 bases each). Germline CDR1 reads SGHDN; CDR2 reads FVKESK. This CDR3 is 13 amino acids long. Trimming stripped 1 base from V and 8 bases from J, with 9 bases between. This chain's CDR3 is CASSQVGGDEQFF. CDR3 coding DNA: TGTGCCAGCAGCCAAGTGGGGGGCGATGAGCAGTTCTTC.

This clonotype occurred many times. The CDR3 region is CSASGQGGADTQYF. As DNA, the CDR3 is TGCAGTGCTAGTGGGCAGGGTGGAGCAGATACGCAGTATTTT. The rearrangement links TRBV20-1 to TRBJ2-3; perhaps TRBD1 as D (5 bases). The CDR3 totals 14 residues. Looked up from germline, CDR1 is DFQATT and CDR2 is SNEGSKA (reference sequence). Trimming cost V 3 bases and J 4 bases, with 14 bases left between them.

Ten or more counts support this clonotype. This chain joins TRBV2 and TRBJ2-7; the D gene is possibly TRBD1 (5 bases). Deletions cut 3 bases from V and 1 base from J, with 13 bases between. The CDR3 length is 15 residues. Germline CDR1 is SNHLY and CDR2 is FYNNEI. The CDR3: CASSDSQGLSYEQYF. CDR3 coding DNA: TGTGCCAGCAGTGATTCTCAGGGTTTGTCCTACGAGCAGTACTTC.